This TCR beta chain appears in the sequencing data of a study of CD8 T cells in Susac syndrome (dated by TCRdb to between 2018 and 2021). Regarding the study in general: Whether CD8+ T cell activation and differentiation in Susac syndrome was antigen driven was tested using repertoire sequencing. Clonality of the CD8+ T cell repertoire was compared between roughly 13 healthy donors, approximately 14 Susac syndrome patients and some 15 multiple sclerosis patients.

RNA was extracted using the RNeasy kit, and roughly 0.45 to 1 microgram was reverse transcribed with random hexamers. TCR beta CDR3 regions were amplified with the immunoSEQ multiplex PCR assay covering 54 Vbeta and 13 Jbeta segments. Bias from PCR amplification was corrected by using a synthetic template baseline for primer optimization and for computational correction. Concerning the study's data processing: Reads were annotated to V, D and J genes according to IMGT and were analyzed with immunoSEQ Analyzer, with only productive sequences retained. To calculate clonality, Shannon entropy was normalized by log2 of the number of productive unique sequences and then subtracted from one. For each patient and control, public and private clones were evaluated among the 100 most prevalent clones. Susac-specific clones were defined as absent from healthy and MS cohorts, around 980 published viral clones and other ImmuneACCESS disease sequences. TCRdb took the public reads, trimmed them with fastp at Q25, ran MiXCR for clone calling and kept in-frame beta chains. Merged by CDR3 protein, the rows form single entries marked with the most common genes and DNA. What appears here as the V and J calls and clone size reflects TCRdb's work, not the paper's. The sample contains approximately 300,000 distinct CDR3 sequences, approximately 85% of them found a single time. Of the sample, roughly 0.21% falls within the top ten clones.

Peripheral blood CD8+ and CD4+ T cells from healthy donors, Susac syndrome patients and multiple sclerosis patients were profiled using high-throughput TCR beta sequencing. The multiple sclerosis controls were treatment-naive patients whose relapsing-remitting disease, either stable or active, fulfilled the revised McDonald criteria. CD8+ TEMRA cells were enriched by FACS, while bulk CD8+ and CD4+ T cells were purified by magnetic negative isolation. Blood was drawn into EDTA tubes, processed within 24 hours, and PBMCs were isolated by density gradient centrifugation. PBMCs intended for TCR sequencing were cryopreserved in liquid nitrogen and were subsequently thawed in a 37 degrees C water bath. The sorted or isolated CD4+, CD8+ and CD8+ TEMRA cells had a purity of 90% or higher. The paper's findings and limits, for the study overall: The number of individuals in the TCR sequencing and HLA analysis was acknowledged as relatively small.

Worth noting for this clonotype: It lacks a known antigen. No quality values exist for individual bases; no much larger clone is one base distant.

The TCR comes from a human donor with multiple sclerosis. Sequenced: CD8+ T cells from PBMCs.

CDR3 loop: CASSIDHYRPLTEAFF. In nucleotide form, the sequence is TGTGCCAGTAGTATAGATCATTACAGGCCCCTCACTGAAGCTTTCTTT. The chain is made from TRBV19 and TRBJ1-1; the D region possibly corresponds to TRBD1 (5 bases align). V was cut back by 0 bases and J by 4 bases, leaving a gap of 15 bases between them. The germline V gene (reference sequence) yields LNHDA for CDR1 and SQIVND for CDR2. From cysteine to phenylalanine, the CDR3 is 16 amino acids long. The CDR3 DNA has 48 bases and is translated from base 1.